This T cell receptor (beta chain) was retrieved from a study of blood T cell repertoires in COVID-19. As for the study in general: Sample material is recorded as cDNA or gDNA derived from T cells, B-cell-depleted T cells, or PBMCs.

Per the authors' pipeline: Quantification of nucleated cells was approximated via reference gene primer amplification. Clones were read by immunoSEQ multiplex PCR, and TCRdb kept only the in-frame ones, dropping some. The V and J calls and clone size were taken over from that table, and D and trimming were inferred from the DNA. Among some 250,000 clones listed, 86% were seen once. J was trimmed by 2 bases and V by 1 base; bases with no gene match: 8. The length of the CDR3 is 18 residues. Germline lookup yields CDR1 SGHTA and CDR2 FQGNSA. J is TRBJ2-2 and V is TRBV7-2, with 9 bases aligning to TRBD2. The sample was peripheral blood. The TCR sequence derives from a woman in her 30s who had recovered from COVID-19. CDR3 amino acids: CASSLVPAGGLNTGELFF. For the CDR3, the DNA is TGTGCCAGCAGCTTAGTTCCAGCGGGGGGACTTAACACCGGGGAGCTGTTTTTT.